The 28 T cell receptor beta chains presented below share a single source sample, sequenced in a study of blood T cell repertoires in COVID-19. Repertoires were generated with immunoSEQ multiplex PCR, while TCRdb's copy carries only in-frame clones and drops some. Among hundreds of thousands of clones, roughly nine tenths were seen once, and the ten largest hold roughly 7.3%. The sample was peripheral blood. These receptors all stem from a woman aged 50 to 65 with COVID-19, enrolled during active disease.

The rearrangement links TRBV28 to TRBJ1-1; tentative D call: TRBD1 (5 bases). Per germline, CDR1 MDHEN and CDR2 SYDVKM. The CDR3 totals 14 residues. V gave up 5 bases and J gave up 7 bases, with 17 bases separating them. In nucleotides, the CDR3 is TGTGCCAGCAGTCATGGGAGGGGCCTGCATGAAGCTTTCTTT. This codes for CASSHGRGLHEAFF. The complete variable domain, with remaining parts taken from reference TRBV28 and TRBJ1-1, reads DVKVTQSSRYLVKRTGEKVFLECVQDMDHENMFWYRQDPGLGLRLIYFSYDVKMKEKGDIPEGYSVSREKKERFSLILESASTNQTSMYLCASSHGRGLHEAFFGQGTRLTVV.

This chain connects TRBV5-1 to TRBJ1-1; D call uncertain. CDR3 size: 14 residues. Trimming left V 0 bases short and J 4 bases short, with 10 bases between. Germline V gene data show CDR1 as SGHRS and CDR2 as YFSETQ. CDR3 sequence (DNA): TGCGCCAGCAGCTTGGCGGAGGGATTCACTGAAGCTTTCTTT. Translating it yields CASSLAEGFTEAFF.

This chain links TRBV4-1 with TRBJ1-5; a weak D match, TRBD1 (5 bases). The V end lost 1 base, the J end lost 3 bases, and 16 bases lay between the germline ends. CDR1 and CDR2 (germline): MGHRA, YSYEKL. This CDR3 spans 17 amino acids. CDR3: CASSQGGGGRPNQPQHF. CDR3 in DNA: TGCGCCAGCAGCCAAGGGGGGGGAGGTAGACCCAATCAGCCCCAGCATTTT.

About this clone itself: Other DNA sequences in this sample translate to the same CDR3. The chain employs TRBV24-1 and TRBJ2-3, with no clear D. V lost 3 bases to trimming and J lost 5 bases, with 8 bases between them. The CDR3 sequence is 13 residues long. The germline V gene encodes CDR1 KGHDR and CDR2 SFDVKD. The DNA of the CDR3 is TGTGCCACCAGTGATCCGAGTGGAGATACGCAGTATTTT. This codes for CATSDPSGDTQYF.

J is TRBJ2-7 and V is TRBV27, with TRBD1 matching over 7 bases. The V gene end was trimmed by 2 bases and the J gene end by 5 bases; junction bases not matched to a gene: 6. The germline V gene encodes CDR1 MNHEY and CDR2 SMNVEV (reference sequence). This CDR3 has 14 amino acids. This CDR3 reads CASSLRGQGDEQYF. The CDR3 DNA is TGTGCCAGCAGTTTACGAGGTCAGGGGGACGAGCAGTACTTC.

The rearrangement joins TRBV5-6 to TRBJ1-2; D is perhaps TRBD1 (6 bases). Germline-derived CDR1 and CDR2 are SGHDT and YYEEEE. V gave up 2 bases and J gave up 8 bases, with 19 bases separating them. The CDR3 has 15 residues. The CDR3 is CASSLPHAGAEGYTF. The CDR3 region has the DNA TGTGCCAGCAGCTTACCCCACGCAGGGGCGGAAGGCTACACCTTC.

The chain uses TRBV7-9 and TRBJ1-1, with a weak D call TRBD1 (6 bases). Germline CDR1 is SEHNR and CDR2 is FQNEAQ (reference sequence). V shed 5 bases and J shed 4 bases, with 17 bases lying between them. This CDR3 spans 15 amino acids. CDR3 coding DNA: TGTGCCAGCAGCCCGGACAGTCCTGTGGGCACTGAAGCTTTCTTT. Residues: CASSPDSPVGTEAFF.

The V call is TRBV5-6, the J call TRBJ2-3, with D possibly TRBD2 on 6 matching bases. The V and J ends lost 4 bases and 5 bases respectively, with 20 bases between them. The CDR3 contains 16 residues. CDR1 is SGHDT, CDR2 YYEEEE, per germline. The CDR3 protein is CASSTSKRGLLDTQYF. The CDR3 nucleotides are TGTGCCAGCAGCACATCTAAAAGGGGACTTTTAGATACGCAGTATTTT.

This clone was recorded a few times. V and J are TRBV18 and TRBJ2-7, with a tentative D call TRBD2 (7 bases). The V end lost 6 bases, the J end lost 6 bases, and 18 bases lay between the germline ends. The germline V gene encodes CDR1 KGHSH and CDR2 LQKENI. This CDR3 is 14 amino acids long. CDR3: CASSRTAGIREQYF. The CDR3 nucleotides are TGTGCCAGCTCCCGGACAGCGGGGATCCGCGAGCAGTACTTC. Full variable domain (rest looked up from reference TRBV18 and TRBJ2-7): NAGVMQNPRHLVRRRGQEARLRCSPMKGHSHVYWYRQLPEEGLKFMVYLQKENIIDESGMPKERFSAEFPKEGPSILRIQQVVRGDSAAYFCASSRTAGIREQYFGPGTRLTVT.

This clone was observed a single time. The CDR3 region has the DNA TGTGCCAGTACCCGGACTAGCGGGGGGAGTACTAGCACAGATACGCAGTATTTT. Amino acids: CASTRTSGGSTSTDTQYF. This chain uses TRBV19 with TRBJ2-3, with 14 bases identical to TRBD2. With V trimmed by 7 bases and J by 0 bases, 9 bases remained unmatched. CDR1 is LNHDA and CDR2 is SQIVND in the germline V gene (reference sequence). The CDR3 is 18 amino acids.

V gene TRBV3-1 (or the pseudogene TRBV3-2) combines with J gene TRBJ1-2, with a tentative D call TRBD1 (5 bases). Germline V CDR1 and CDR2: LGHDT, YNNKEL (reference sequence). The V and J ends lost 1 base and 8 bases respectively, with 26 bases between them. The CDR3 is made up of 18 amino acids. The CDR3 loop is CASSQVSGVSGAGSGYTF. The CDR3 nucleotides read TGTGCCAGCAGCCAAGTTTCGGGGGTATCCGGGGCCGGTAGCGGCTACACCTTC.

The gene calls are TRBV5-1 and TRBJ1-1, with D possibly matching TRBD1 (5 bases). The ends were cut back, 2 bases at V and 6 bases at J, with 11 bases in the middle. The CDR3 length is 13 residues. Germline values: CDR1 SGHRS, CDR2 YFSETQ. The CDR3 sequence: CASSFTGGAEAFF. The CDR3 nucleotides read TGCGCCAGCAGCTTTACAGGTGGGGCTGAAGCTTTCTTT.

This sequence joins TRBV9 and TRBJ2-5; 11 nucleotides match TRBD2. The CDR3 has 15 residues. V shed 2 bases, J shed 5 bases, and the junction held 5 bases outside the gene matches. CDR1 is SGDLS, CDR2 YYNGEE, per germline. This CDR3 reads CASSVASGGTETQYF. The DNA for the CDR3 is TGTGCCAGCAGCGTGGCTAGCGGGGGGACGGAGACCCAGTACTTC.

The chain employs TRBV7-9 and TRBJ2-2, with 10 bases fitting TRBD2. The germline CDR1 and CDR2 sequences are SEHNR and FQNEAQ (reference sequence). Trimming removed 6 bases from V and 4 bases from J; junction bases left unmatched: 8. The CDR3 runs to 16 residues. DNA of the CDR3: TGTGCCAGCAGGGCACCGGGACTAGCGTCCACCGGGGAGCTGTTTTTT. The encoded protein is CASRAPGLASTGELFF. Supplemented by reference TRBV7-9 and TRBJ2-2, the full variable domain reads DTGVSQNPRHKITKRGQNVTFRCDPISEHNRLYWYRQTLGQGPEFLTYFQNEAQLEKSRLLSDRFSAERPKGSFSTLEIQRTEQGDSAMYLCASRAPGLASTGELFFGEGSRLTVL.

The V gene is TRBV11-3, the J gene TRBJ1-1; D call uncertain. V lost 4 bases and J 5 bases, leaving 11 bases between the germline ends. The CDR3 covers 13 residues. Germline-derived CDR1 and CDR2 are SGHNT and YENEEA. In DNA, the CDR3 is TGTGCCAGCAGCTCAAACGACGGGACTGAAGCTTTCTTT. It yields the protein CASSSNDGTEAFF.

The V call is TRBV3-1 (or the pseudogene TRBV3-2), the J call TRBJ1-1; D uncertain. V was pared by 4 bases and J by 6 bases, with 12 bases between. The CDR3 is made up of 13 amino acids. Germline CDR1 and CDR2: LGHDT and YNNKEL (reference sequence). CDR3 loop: CASSRTGVSEAFF. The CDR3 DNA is TGTGCCAGCAGCCGGACGGGAGTATCTGAAGCTTTCTTT.

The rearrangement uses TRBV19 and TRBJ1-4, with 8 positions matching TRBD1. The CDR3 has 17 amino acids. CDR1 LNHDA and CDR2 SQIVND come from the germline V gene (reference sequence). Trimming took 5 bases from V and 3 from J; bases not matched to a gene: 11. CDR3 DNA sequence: TGTGCCAGTAGTTCGGACAGGGCCCAAGGGGCTAATGAAAAACTGTTTTTT. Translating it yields CASSSDRAQGANEKLFF.

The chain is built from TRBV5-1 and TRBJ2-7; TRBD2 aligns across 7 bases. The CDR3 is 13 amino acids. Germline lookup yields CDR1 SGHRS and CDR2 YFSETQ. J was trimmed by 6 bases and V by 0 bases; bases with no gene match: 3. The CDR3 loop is CASSLVGTTEQYF. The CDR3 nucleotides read TGCGCCAGCAGCTTGGTCGGGACTACCGAGCAGTACTTC.

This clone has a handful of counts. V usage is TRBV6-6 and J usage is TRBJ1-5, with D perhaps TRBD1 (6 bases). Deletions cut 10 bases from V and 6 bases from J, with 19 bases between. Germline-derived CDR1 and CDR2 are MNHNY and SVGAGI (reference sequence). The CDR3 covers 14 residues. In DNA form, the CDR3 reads TGTGCCATAAGCGATTCCAGGGGCGGTCAGCCCCAGCATTTT. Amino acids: CAISDSRGGQPQHF.

CDR3 region: CASSLGEQRDNSPLHF. DNA of the CDR3: TGCGCCAGCAGCTTGGGAGAACAGAGGGATAATTCACCCCTCCACTTT. J is TRBJ1-6 and V is TRBV5-1; D is unresolved. This CDR3 spans 16 amino acids. Trimming cost V 0 bases and J 5 bases, with 12 bases left between them. CDR1 and CDR2 (germline): SGHRS, YFSETQ.

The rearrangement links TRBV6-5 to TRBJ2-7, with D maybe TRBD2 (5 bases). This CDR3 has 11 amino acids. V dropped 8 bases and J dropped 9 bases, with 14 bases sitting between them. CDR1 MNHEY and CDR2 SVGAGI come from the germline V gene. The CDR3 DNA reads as TGTGCCAGCCGGTGGGGAGTTCTGCAGTACTTC. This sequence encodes CASRWGVLQYF.

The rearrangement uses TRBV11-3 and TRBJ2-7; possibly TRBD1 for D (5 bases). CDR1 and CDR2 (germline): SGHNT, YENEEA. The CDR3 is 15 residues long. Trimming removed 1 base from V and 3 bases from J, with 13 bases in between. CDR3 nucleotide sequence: TGTGCCAGCAGCTTAGGTCCCGACAGATACTACGAGCAGTACTTC. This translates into CASSLGPDRYYEQYF.

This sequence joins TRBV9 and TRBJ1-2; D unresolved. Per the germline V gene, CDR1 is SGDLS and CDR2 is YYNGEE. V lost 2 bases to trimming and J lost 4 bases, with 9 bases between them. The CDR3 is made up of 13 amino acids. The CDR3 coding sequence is TGTGCCAGCAGCGTTGCGACAAGCTATGGCTACACCTTC. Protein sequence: CASSVATSYGYTF.

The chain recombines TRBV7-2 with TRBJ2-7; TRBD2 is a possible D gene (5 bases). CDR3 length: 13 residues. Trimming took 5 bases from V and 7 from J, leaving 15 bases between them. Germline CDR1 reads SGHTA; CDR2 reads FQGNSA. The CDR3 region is CASSPIVTGEQYF. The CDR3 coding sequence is TGTGCCAGCAGCCCTATCGTGACGGGAGAGCAGTACTTC.

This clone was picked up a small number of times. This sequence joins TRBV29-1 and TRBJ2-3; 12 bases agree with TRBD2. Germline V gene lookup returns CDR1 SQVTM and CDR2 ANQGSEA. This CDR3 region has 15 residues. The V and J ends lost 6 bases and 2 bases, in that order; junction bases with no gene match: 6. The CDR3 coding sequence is TGCAGCGTGCGGACTAGCGGGACTTACACAGATACGCAGTATTTT. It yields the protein CSVRTSGTYTDTQYF.

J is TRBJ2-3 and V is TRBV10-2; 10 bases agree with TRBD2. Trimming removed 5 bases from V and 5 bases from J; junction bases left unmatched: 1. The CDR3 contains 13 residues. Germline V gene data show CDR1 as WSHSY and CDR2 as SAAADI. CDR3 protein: CASSRLAGDTQYF. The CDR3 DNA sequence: TGCGCCAGCAGTCGACTAGCGGGAGATACGCAGTATTTT.

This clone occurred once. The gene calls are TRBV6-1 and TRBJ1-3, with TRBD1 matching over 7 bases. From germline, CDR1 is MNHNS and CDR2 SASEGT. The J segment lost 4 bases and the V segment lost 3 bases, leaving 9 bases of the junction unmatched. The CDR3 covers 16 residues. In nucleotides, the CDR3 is TGTGCCAGCAGTGACAAACAGACAGGGATCGGAAACACCATATATTTT. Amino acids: CASSDKQTGIGNTIYF.

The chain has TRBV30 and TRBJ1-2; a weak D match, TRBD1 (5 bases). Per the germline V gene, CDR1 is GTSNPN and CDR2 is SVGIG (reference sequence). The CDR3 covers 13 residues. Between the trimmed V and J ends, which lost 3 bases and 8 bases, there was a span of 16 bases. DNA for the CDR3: TGTGCCTGGAGCTACAATGGGGCGGGGGGCTACACCTTC. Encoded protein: CAWSYNGAGGYTF.